The source of this T cell receptor beta chain is a study of blood T cell repertoires in COVID-19. Looking at the study overall: The cDNA or gDNA used as material had been derived from T cells, B-cell-depleted T cells, or PBMCs.

Trimming shortened V by 1 base and J by 4 bases, and 11 bases separated the two germline ends. Germline CDR1 reads SGHNT; CDR2 reads YENEEA. The CDR3 has 14 residues. Sequencing used immunoSEQ multiplex PCR; TCRdb keeps in-frame clones, though not all of them. The data hold around 26,000 clones, with approximately 78% observed a single time. The clonotype originates from a human donor in a cohort sampled during active COVID-19. The source material was peripheral blood. The chain carries TRBV11-3 and TRBJ2-7, with unresolved D. The chain's CDR3 is CASSLASVGYEQYF. CDR3 DNA: TGTGCCAGCAGCTTAGCATCGGTCGGTTACGAGCAGTACTTC.